This is a list of T cell receptor beta chains from one sample in a study of cytomegalovirus exposure and HLA in healthy donors. Generated by immunoSEQ multiplex PCR, the TCRdb table keeps only in-frame clones and is missing some. The table shows approximately 150,000 clones, with around four fifths occurring only once. The sequencing input was PBMCs. Receptors originate from a girl aged 10-17 years in good health and CMV-seropositive. The CDR3 runs from the conserved cysteine through the conserved F or W. A D gene is named only where the DNA matches it firmly. The size field is filled for only some rows; it gives once, few, many or a size class.

TRBJ1-2	TRBV5-1	TRBD1	few	CASSLDRVSYGYTF	TGCGCCAGCAGTTTGGACAGGGTCTCCTATGGCTACACCTTC
TRBJ1-2	TRBV2	TRBD1	-	CASSQTGNYGYTF	TGTGCCAGCAGTCAGACAGGGAACTATGGCTACACCTTC
TRBJ1-2	TRBV5-4	-	-	CASTWGGSDYGYTF	TGTGCCAGCACTTGGGGCGGGAGCGACTATGGCTACACCTTC
TRBJ1-5	TRBV15	TRBD1	-	CAVRTGPDNNQPQHF	TGTGCCGTAAGGACAGGGCCTGATAACAATCAGCCCCAGCATTTT
TRBJ1-1	TRBV5-1	-	few	CASSLAGGPEAFF	TGCGCCAGCAGCTTGGCGGGGGGACCTGAAGCTTTCTTT
TRBJ2-7	TRBV27	-	once	CASSLGRYGGGPSEQYF	TGTGCCAGCAGTTTAGGGCGCTATGGGGGGGGGCCCTCCGAGCAGTACTTC
TRBJ2-2	TRBV6-4	-	-	CASSGTGANTGELFF	TGTGCCAGCAGTGGAACGGGAGCGAACACCGGGGAGCTGTTTTTT
TRBJ1-2	TRBV5-5	TRBD1	-	CASSIDRGRDGYTF	TGTGCCAGCAGCATCGACAGGGGGCGGGATGGCTACACCTTC
TRBJ1-1	TRBV5-6	TRBD1	-	CASSWDRGIGNTEAFF	TGTGCCAGCAGCTGGGACAGGGGGATTGGTAACACTGAAGCTTTCTTT
TRBJ2-5	TRBV11-2	TRBD1	-	CASSLVAGGKRETQYF	TGTGCCAGCAGCTTGGTGGCAGGGGGAAAACGGGAGACCCAGTACTTC
TRBJ1-5	TRBV19	-	-	CATRGGNQPQHF	TGTGCAACCAGGGGAGGGAATCAGCCCCAGCATTTT
TRBJ2-5	TRBV2	TRBD2	-	CASLNSGGETQYF	TGTGCCAGCCTGAATAGCGGGGGGGAGACCCAGTACTTC
TRBJ1-2	TRBV7-9	-	-	CASSLQGSDYGYTF	TGTGCCAGCAGCTTGCAGGGATCTGACTATGGCTACACCTTC
TRBJ2-5	TRBV2	-	once	CASSEGYLLGAETQYF	TGTGCCAGCAGTGAAGGTTATCTACTTGGGGCAGAGACCCAGTACTTC
TRBJ1-1	TRBV6-1	TRBD1	once	CASSEELYRGSTEAFF	TGTGCCAGCAGTGAGGAGTTATACAGGGGGTCCACTGAAGCTTTCTTT
TRBJ1-5	TRBV7-8	-	-	CASSLRDWDQPQHF	TGTGCCAGCAGCTTAAGAGACTGGGATCAGCCCCAGCATTTT
TRBJ1-2	TRBV5-1	-	-	CASSGNRELYGYTF	TGCGCCAGCAGCGGAAACAGGGAACTCTATGGCTACACCTTC
TRBJ2-7	TRBV28	-	-	CASTLPGQGSSYEQYF	TGTGCCAGCACCCTTCCGGGGCAGGGGTCCTCCTACGAGCAGTACTTC
TRBJ2-1	TRBV18	TRBD1	-	CASSRRQGAGNEQFF	TGTGCCAGCTCACGAAGACAGGGGGCAGGGAATGAGCAGTTCTTC
TRBJ1-4	TRBV10-1	-	-	CASRAWAKLFF	TGCGCCAGCAGGGCCTGGGCAAAACTGTTTTTT
TRBJ1-4	TRBV7-8	TRBD1	few	CASSPGPGQGNEKLFF	TGTGCCAGCAGCCCCGGCCCGGGACAGGGGAATGAAAAACTGTTTTTT
TRBJ2-1	TRBV10-3	-	-	CAISESIGEQFF	TGTGCCATCAGTGAGTCGATTGGCGAGCAGTTCTTC
TRBJ1-1	TRBV11-3	TRBD1	few	CASSPPDRDTEAFF	TGTGCCAGCAGCCCTCCCGACAGGGACACTGAAGCTTTCTTT
TRBJ1-1	TRBV15	TRBD1	-	CATSRTPGTDEAFF	TGTGCCACCAGCAGGACACCCGGGACAGATGAAGCTTTCTTT
TRBJ2-7	TRBV7-3	TRBD2	-	CASSLRGGTGYEQYF	TGTGCCAGCAGCTTACGGGGGGGCACAGGCTACGAGCAGTACTTC
TRBJ2-7	TRBV6-5	TRBD1	-	CASRTGSHEQYF	TGTGCCAGCAGGACAGGGTCCCACGAGCAGTACTTC
TRBJ2-3	TRBV5-6	-	-	CASSMSGRTDTQYF	TGTGCCAGCTCTATGAGCGGGCGCACAGATACGCAGTATTTT
TRBJ2-7	TRBV7-9	TRBD1	-	CASSSGQGVSYEQYF	TGTGCCAGCAGCTCGGGACAGGGGGTATCCTACGAGCAGTACTTC
TRBJ1-5	TRBV10-1	-	-	CASSLRGQPQHF	TGCGCCAGCAGCCTTCGGGGTCAGCCCCAGCATTTT
TRBJ1-4	TRBV5-1	-	-	CASSVQGFGNEKLFF	TGCGCCAGCAGCGTACAGGGTTTTGGGAATGAAAAACTGTTTTTT